This entry features one T cell receptor beta chain sequence. Measured with immunoSEQ multiplex PCR; TCRdb has only the in-frame clones, and not every one. This sample has 45,000 to 60,000 clones, with 82% found just once. The data are from a study of blood T cell repertoires in COVID-19. Study-wide context: The study drew acute and convalescent COVID-19 samples from the United States, Italy and Spain. PBMCs, B-cell-depleted T cells, or T cells were the source of the cDNA or gDNA that made up the material.

Germline lookup yields CDR1 SNHLY and CDR2 FYNNEI. Trimming took off 3 bases at V and 0 bases at J, with 3 bases between the two ends. The CDR3 has 13 amino acids. Specimen: peripheral blood. The V gene is TRBV2, the J gene TRBJ1-3; no firm D call. This sequence was found in an elderly woman with acute or convalescent COVID-19. The chain's CDR3 is CASSDLSGNTIYF. The CDR3 nucleotides read TGTGCCAGCAGTGACCTCTCTGGAAACACCATATATTTT. Full variable domain (rest looked up from reference TRBV2 and TRBJ1-3): EPEVTQTPSHQVTQMGQEVILRCVPISNHLYFYWYRQILGQKVEFLVSFYNNEISEKSEIFDDQFSVERPDGSNFTLKIRSTKLEDSAMYFCASSDLSGNTIYFGEGSWLTVV.